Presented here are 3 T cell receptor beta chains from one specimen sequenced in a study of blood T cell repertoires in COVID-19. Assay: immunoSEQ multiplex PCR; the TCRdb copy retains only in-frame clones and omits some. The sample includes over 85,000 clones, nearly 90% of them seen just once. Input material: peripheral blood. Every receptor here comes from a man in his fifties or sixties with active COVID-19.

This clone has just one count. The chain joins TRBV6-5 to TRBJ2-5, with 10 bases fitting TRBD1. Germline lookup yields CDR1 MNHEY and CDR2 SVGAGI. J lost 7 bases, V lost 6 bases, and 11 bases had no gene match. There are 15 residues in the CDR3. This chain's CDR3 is CASSKAGTGVLTQYF. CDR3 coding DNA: TGTGCCAGCAGCAAAGCAGGGACAGGGGTACTGACCCAGTACTTC.

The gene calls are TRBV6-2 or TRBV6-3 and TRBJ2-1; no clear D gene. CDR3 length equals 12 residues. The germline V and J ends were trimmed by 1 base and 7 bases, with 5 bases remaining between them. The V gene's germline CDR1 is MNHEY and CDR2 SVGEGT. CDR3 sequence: CASSYFRNEQFF. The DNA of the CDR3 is TGTGCCAGCAGTTACTTCCGGAATGAGCAGTTCTTC.

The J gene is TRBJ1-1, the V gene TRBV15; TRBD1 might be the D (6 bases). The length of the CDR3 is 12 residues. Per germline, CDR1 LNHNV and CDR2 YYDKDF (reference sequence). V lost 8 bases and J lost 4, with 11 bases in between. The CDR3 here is CATGGGSTEAFF. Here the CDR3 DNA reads TGTGCCACCGGGGGGGGCTCCACTGAAGCTTTCTTT.